Each of the 31 T cell receptor beta chains below was sequenced from the same sample in a study of blood T cell repertoires in COVID-19 (dated by TCRdb to 2020 to 2021). The protocol used for the library was the immunoSEQ multiplex PCR assay. TCRdb re-hosts the immuneACCESS table, in-frame sequences only. Its copies lack some clones; in the studies checked, an unresolved V gene accounts for under half of them, and the cause for the rest is not known. The sample table holds just under 250,000 clones, of which roughly 89% were seen once. The ten largest account for around 4% of the sample. The source material was PBMCs or T cells enriched from blood (not recorded which). The receptors derive from a woman in her twenties or thirties who had recovered from COVID-19.

The gene calls are TRBV7-3 and TRBJ1-2, with 7 bases aligning to TRBD1. Germline lookup yields CDR1 SGHTA and CDR2 FQGTGA. The CDR3 consists of 14 residues. Unmatched junction bases numbered 3, after V lost 4 bases and J lost 1 base. The CDR3 DNA reads TGTGCCAGCAGCTCCCAGGGGGGTAACTATGGCTACACCTTC. Translated, it gives CASSSQGGNYGYTF.

The V gene is TRBV28, the J gene TRBJ1-3; D is ambiguous. Germline V gives CDR1 MDHEN, CDR2 SYDVKM. CDR3 size: 13 residues. V was pared by 7 bases and J by 1 base, with 8 bases between. Here the CDR3 reads CASIDFSGNTIYF. Here the CDR3 DNA reads TGTGCCAGCATCGACTTTTCTGGAAACACCATATATTTT.

This clone was detected once. J is TRBJ2-2 and V is TRBV19; 12 nucleotides align to TRBD1. The germline gives CDR1 LNHDA, CDR2 SQIVND (reference sequence). The CDR3 loop spans 20 amino acids. Unmatched junction bases numbered 18, after V lost 3 bases and J lost 7 bases. CDR3 amino acids: CASSIYMFDLGQGAIGELFF. DNA for the CDR3: TGTGCCAGTAGTATTTATATGTTTGATCTGGGACAGGGGGCAATCGGGGAGCTGTTTTTT. Based on the CDR3 plus reference TRBV19 and TRBJ2-2, the full variable domain is DGGITQSPKYLFRKEGQNVTLSCEQNLNHDAMYWYRQDPGQGLRLIYYSQIVNDFQKGDIAEGYSVSREKKESFPLTVTSAQKNPTAFYLCASSIYMFDLGQGAIGELFFGEGSRLTVL.

This chain joins TRBV4-2 and TRBJ2-5; D is perhaps TRBD1 (5 bases). Germline V gives CDR1 LGHNA, CDR2 YNFKEQ. The CDR3 contains 14 residues. V was shortened by 0 bases and J by 3 bases, with 8 bases between the two germline ends. The chain's CDR3 is CASSQEQAKETQYF. The CDR3 DNA reads TGTGCCAGCAGCCAAGAACAGGCTAAAGAGACCCAGTACTTC.

The chain joins TRBV28 to TRBJ2-3; unclear D gene. Trimming took 5 bases from V and 2 from J, leaving 17 bases between them. The CDR3 consists of 16 residues. Germline CDR1 MDHEN, CDR2 SYDVKM. The CDR3 loop is CASSDTRKTYTDTQYF. The CDR3 DNA reads TGTGCCAGCAGTGACACCCGGAAGACGTACACAGATACGCAGTATTTT.

For the CDR3, the DNA is TGTGCCAGCGGTCTACTCTCTGGGGCCAACGTCCTGACTTTC. Translated, it gives CASGLLSGANVLTF. The chain couples TRBV5-8 to TRBJ2-6; D is undetermined. The length of the CDR3 is 14 residues. Germline CDR1 reads SGHTS; CDR2 reads YDEGEE. V was pared by 7 bases and J by 0 bases, with 8 bases between.

V is TRBV7-2 and J is TRBJ2-1; 11 bases are a match to TRBD1. This CDR3 has 15 amino acids. J was trimmed by 4 bases and V by 7 bases; bases with no gene match: 6. Germline CDR1 SGHTA, CDR2 FQGNSA. The DNA for the CDR3 is TGTGCCAGCAACTCAGGGACAGGGGGATACAATGAGCAGTTCTTC. This gives the protein CASNSGTGGYNEQFF.

The CDR3 nucleotides are TGTGCCAGCAGCGGGTACGACAGACTGAACACTGAAGCTTTCTTT. Its translation: CASSGYDRLNTEAFF. J is TRBJ1-1 and V is TRBV5-6; TRBD1 is a possible D gene (5 bases). Germline V gene lookup returns CDR1 SGHDT and CDR2 YYEEEE. V lost 4 bases to trimming and J lost 0 bases, with 13 bases between them. The CDR3 consists of 15 residues. The variable domain in full, completed from reference TRBV5-6 and TRBJ1-1, reads DAGVTQSPTHLIKTRGQQVTLRCSPKSGHDTVSWYQQALGQGPQFIFQYYEEEERQRGNFPDRFSGHQFPNYSSELNVNALLLGDSALYLCASSGYDRLNTEAFFGQGTRLTVV.

The genes are TRBV5-6 and TRBJ1-2; 10 positions match TRBD1. The ends lost 0 bases at V and 7 bases at J; junction bases unmatched: 6. CDR3 size: 15 residues. Germline CDR1 is SGHDT and CDR2 is YYEEEE. In DNA form, the CDR3 reads TGTGCCAGCAGCTTGGGGACAGGGGGGTTTTCTGGCTACACCTTC. Translation: CASSLGTGGFSGYTF.

V gene TRBV7-2 combines with J gene TRBJ1-5, with D tentatively TRBD1 (5 bases). Trimming left V 1 base short and J 5 bases short, with 12 bases between. This CDR3 is built from 15 residues. The germline V gene has CDR1 SGHTA and CDR2 FQGNSA. The CDR3 bases are TGTGCCAGCAGCTTAGTTGGGGCAGGTGATCAGCCCCAGCATTTT. Its protein product is CASSLVGAGDQPQHF.

This chain links TRBV7-8 with TRBJ2-2; a possible D gene is TRBD2 (5 bases). The germline gives CDR1 SGHVS, CDR2 FQNEAQ. Trimming took off 5 bases at V and 5 bases at J, with 18 bases between the two ends. The CDR3 runs to 16 residues. The CDR3 DNA reads TGTGCCAGCAGCCAAGGGCGGTTTAGGAGGACCGGGGAGCTGTTTTTT. As protein: CASSQGRFRRTGELFF.

V is TRBV7-2 and J is TRBJ1-6; D ambiguous. There are 15 residues in the CDR3. Germline V CDR1 and CDR2: SGHTA, FQGNSA. The germline V and J ends were trimmed by 5 bases and 10 bases, with 18 bases remaining between them. CDR3 amino acids: CASSPRPRSGSPLHF. In DNA form, the CDR3 reads TGTGCCAGCAGCCCGAGGCCGAGGTCGGGATCACCCCTCCACTTT.

J is TRBJ2-2 and V is TRBV29-1; 10 bases match TRBD1. The germline CDR1 and CDR2 sequences are SQVTM and ANQGSEA. Trimming took 7 bases from V and 6 from J; bases not matched to a gene: 8. The length of the CDR3 is 14 residues. The CDR3 loop reads CSGRQGAWSGELFF. In DNA, the CDR3 is TGCAGCGGGAGACAGGGGGCTTGGTCCGGGGAGCTGTTTTTT.

In DNA, the CDR3 is TGCGCCAGCAGCTCGGGGGACTTTAATCAAGACGAGCAGTACTTC. It specifies CASSSGDFNQDEQYF. The chain employs TRBV5-1 and TRBJ2-7; the D gene is possibly TRBD2 (6 bases). V was clipped by 3 bases and J by 5 bases, with 18 bases between them. The CDR3 totals 15 residues. Germline CDR1 and CDR2: SGHRS and YFSETQ.

The chain joins TRBV25-1 to TRBJ1-4; weak D call: TRBD1 (5 bases). CDR3 length: 16 amino acids. V gave up 4 bases and J gave up 5 bases, with 17 bases separating them. CDR1 is MGHDK and CDR2 is SYGVNS in the germline V gene. The CDR3 region has the DNA TGTGCCAGCAGTGCCATTCCGGGGGAAAGGAATGAAAAACTGTTTTTT. Encoded protein: CASSAIPGERNEKLFF.

The chain couples TRBV9 to TRBJ1-3; D might be TRBD1 (5 bases). V lost 0 bases and J 3 bases, leaving 19 bases between the germline ends. This CDR3 region has 18 residues. Germline lookup yields CDR1 SGDLS and CDR2 YYNGEE. CDR3 protein: CASSVEFAHGGGGNTIYF. In nucleotides, the CDR3 is TGTGCCAGCAGCGTAGAGTTTGCACACGGGGGTGGTGGAAACACCATATATTTT.

This chain links TRBV5-1 with TRBJ1-1; D unclear. The germline V gene has CDR1 SGHRS and CDR2 YFSETQ. Trimming stripped 2 bases from V and 1 base from J, with 12 bases between. The CDR3 is made up of 15 amino acids. The CDR3 region is CASSFQLRGNTEAFF. In DNA form, the CDR3 reads TGCGCCAGCAGCTTTCAACTACGGGGGAACACTGAAGCTTTCTTT.

This sequence joins TRBV10-3 and TRBJ2-2; 9 positions match TRBD2. V lost 10 bases to trimming and J lost 6 bases; unmatched junction nucleotides: 12. The germline gives CDR1 ENHRY, CDR2 SYGVKD. CDR3 length equals 15 residues. DNA for the CDR3: TGTGCCAACGGGAAGCGGGAGGCCCCCCCCGGGGAGCTGTTTTTT. As protein: CANGKREAPPGELFF.

V and J are TRBV13 and TRBJ2-2, with 13 bases aligning to TRBD2. The CDR3 has 17 amino acids. With V trimmed by 3 bases and J by 2 bases, 3 bases remained unmatched. Germline CDR1 PRHDT, CDR2 FYEKMQ (reference sequence). CDR3 coding DNA: TGTGCCAGCAGCTTCCGGACTAGCGGGAGTAACACCGGGGAGCTGTTTTTT. Protein sequence: CASSFRTSGSNTGELFF.

The chain carries TRBV29-1 and TRBJ1-2; D is unresolved. The CDR3 length is 14 residues. Per the germline V gene, CDR1 is SQVTM and CDR2 is ANQGSEA. Trimming removed 3 bases at V and 2 bases at J, with 13 bases between. CDR3: CSVDIGGRNYGYTF. The CDR3 nucleotides read TGCAGCGTTGATATTGGTGGCAGGAACTATGGCTACACCTTC.

V is TRBV4-3 and J is TRBJ2-2; a weak D match, TRBD2 (5 bases). This CDR3 spans 17 amino acids. Trimming took 1 base from V and 5 from J, leaving 17 bases between them. CDR1 and CDR2 from the germline V gene are LGHNA and YSLEER. The CDR3 DNA sequence: TGCGCCAGCAGCCAAGGGACCAGCGGATACGAGACCGGGGAGCTGTTTTTT. Amino acid sequence: CASSQGTSGYETGELFF.

The chain uses TRBV5-8 and TRBJ1-1, with D perhaps TRBD1 (5 bases). Between the trimmed V and J ends, which lost 0 bases and 6 bases, there was a span of 24 bases. This CDR3 is 18 amino acids long. Germline CDR1 SGHTS, CDR2 YDEGEE. The DNA for the CDR3 is TGTGCCAGCAGCTTGGGGTTACTTTGGGACTCCGACTCTCCTGAAGCTTTCTTT. Translating it yields CASSLGLLWDSDSPEAFF. The full variable domain, with the rest looked up from reference TRBV5-8 and TRBJ1-1, is EAGVTQSPTHLIKTRGQQATLRCSPISGHTSVYWYQQALGLGLQFLLWYDEGEERNRGNFPPRFSGRQFPNYSSELNVNALELEDSALYLCASSLGLLWDSDSPEAFFGQGTRLTVV.

This chain joins TRBV5-5 and TRBJ2-3, with a tentative D call TRBD1 (5 bases). This CDR3 comprises 15 residues. The germline V and J ends were trimmed by 2 bases and 3 bases, with 13 bases remaining between them. CDR1 SGHKS and CDR2 YYEKEE come from the germline V gene (reference sequence). The CDR3 sequence: CASSFSAGRTDTQYF. The CDR3 DNA is TGTGCCAGCAGCTTTTCCGCAGGGCGAACAGATACGCAGTATTTT.

This clone showed up just once. V and J are TRBV7-3 and TRBJ2-3, with D perhaps TRBD1 (6 bases). Between the trimmed V and J ends, which lost 5 bases and 1 base, there was a span of 19 bases. The V gene's germline CDR1 is SGHTA and CDR2 FQGTGA. CDR3 length: 17 amino acids. CDR3 sequence: CASSEDSALGGTDTQYF. CDR3 in DNA: TGTGCCAGCAGCGAGGACAGCGCGCTGGGGGGCACAGATACGCAGTATTTT.

The chain couples TRBV18 to TRBJ1-1; TRBD1 matches at 8 bases. V was pared by 6 bases and J by 0 bases, with 9 bases of the junction left unmatched. Germline CDR1 KGHSH, CDR2 LQKENI. This CDR3 has 16 amino acids. Here the CDR3 reads CASSPGNRGVNTEAFF. The CDR3 DNA is TGTGCCAGCTCGCCCGGAAACAGGGGGGTGAACACTGAAGCTTTCTTT.

The J gene is TRBJ1-2, the V gene TRBV6-5; 7 bases fit TRBD1. V dropped 2 bases and J dropped 0; count of bases not matched to a gene: 6. Germline lookup yields CDR1 MNHEY and CDR2 SVGAGI. This CDR3 comprises 16 residues. The CDR3 DNA is TGTGCCAGCAGTTACGGGACAGAAGCAACTAACTATGGCTACACCTTC. This gives the protein CASSYGTEATNYGYTF.

V gene TRBV2 combines with J gene TRBJ1-2; the match to TRBD1 covers 11 bases. Per germline, CDR1 SNHLY and CDR2 FYNNEI. The ends lost 6 bases at V and 5 bases at J; junction bases unmatched: 8. The CDR3 is 15 residues long. CDR3 amino acids: CASSARDRGEYGYTF. Written as DNA, the CDR3 is TGTGCCAGCAGCGCTAGGGACAGGGGGGAATATGGCTACACCTTC.

This chain uses TRBV19 with TRBJ2-1; 7 positions agree with TRBD2. Looked up from germline, CDR1 is LNHDA and CDR2 is SQIVND (reference sequence). The CDR3 loop spans 16 amino acids. With 7 bases clipped from V and 2 bases from J, the junction kept 11 bases outside the gene matches. The CDR3 bases are TGTGCCAGTACCCATATTTCGGGGGGAACCTACAATGAGCAGTTCTTC. Protein product: CASTHISGGTYNEQFF.

V gene TRBV27 combines with J gene TRBJ1-6; tentative D call: TRBD1 (5 bases). Trimming cost V 2 bases and J 10 bases, with 18 bases left between them. This CDR3 contains 16 residues. The germline gives CDR1 MNHEY, CDR2 SMNVEV (reference sequence). The CDR3 is CASSLPRSGGASPLHF. CDR3 nucleotides: TGTGCCAGCAGTTTACCCCGGTCGGGGGGAGCATCACCCCTCCACTTT.

The V gene is TRBV11-3, the J gene TRBJ2-2; D perhaps matches TRBD2 (5 bases). The V end lost 2 bases, the J end lost 3 bases, and 10 bases lay between the germline ends. The CDR3 is 15 amino acids. Germline CDR1 SGHNT, CDR2 YENEEA. The CDR3, as DNA: TGTGCCAGCAGCTTAAGGAAGGGAGACACCGGGGAGCTGTTTTTT. Amino acid sequence: CASSLRKGDTGELFF.

The chain has TRBV5-4 and TRBJ2-1; maybe TRBD1 (6 bases). The CDR3 runs to 12 residues. Trimming took 3 bases from V and 9 from J, leaving 10 bases between them. Germline lookup yields CDR1 SGHNT and CDR2 YYREEE (reference sequence). CDR3 coding DNA: TGTGCCAGCAGCTCGGACAGCGTTGAGCAGTTCTTC. Protein product: CASSSDSVEQFF.